This T cell receptor (beta chain) was observed in a study of cytomegalovirus exposure and HLA in healthy donors. Findings and limits, study-wide: Relative to equally common others, HLA-associated TCR beta chains showed greater clonal expansion in a later analysis. A prior analysis recorded that most TCR beta V segments were productive about 87% or about 30% of the time.

Primers: 60 Vbeta forward and 13 Jbeta reverse. Using immunoSEQ multiplex PCR, the repertoire was profiled, and TCRdb retains in-frame clones only, with some absent. The table includes 150,000 or so clones, around 67% detected once. Points on this clone: No antigen is known for it.

The CDR3 is 12 residues long. Germline lookup yields CDR1 MDHEN and CDR2 SYDVKM. Trimming shortened V by 6 bases and J by 5 bases, and 10 bases separated the two germline ends. Healthy bone marrow donors made up the cohort. What was sequenced was PBMCs. V gene TRBV28 combines with J gene TRBJ1-2; D is unclear. This TCR derives from a woman aged 18-29 years in good health and CMV-seronegative. The CDR3 coding sequence is TGTGCCAGCAGCAACCTTCTATATGGCTACACCTTC. Translating it yields CASSNLLYGYTF.